This T cell receptor beta chain was obtained from a study of T cell responses to AZD1222 COVID-19 vaccine. General study findings and limits: When two AZD1222 doses had been given, Spike-specific TCR breadth and depth rose.

In regard to this clone: What it binds is not known.

Libraries were prepared by immunoSEQ multiplex PCR; TCRdb keeps only in-frame clonotypes and omits some of them. The sample includes 95,000 to 120,000 clones, more than 70% of them seen just once. The germline V gene has CDR1 LNHDA and CDR2 SQIVND (reference sequence). V trimming: 0 bases; J trimming: 1 base; junction bases outside the gene matches: 8. This CDR3 spans 17 amino acids. The source material was peripheral blood, sampled on day 0 of MenACWY control vaccination. This sequence joins TRBV19 and TRBJ1-1; 7 bases match TRBD1. This sequence was found in an adult in good health. The CDR3 coding sequence is TGTGCCAGTAGTATAGATGTAACAGGGGCCACGAACACTGAAGCTTTCTTT. Amino acids: CASSIDVTGATNTEAFF.